This passage covers 20 T cell receptor beta chains from one sample sequenced in a study of shared clonotypes between healthy human individuals. Profiled with immunoSEQ multiplex PCR; TCRdb holds only in-frame clones, not every one. The table has approximately 2,000,000 clones, 85% to 95% seen once; the top ten hold 0.37%. Sequencing was performed on naive CD4+ T cells from PBMCs. Subset in this sample: CD45RA+ positively selected. These receptors were collected from a young man in good health. Some clones in this sample may be carry-over from other donors' samples.

The chain joins TRBV5-8 to TRBJ1-5; D not certain. The germline gives CDR1 SGHTS, CDR2 YDEGEE. The ends were cut back, 2 bases at V and 0 bases at J, with 9 bases in the middle. The CDR3 length is 15 residues. The CDR3 region has the DNA TGTGCCAGCAGCTTAGATTGGGCTAGCAATCAGCCCCAGCATTTT. Protein: CASSLDWASNQPQHF. Full variable domain (outside the CDR3, taken from reference TRBV5-8 and TRBJ1-5): EAGVTQSPTHLIKTRGQQATLRCSPISGHTSVYWYQQALGLGLQFLLWYDEGEERNRGNFPPRFSGRQFPNYSSELNVNALELEDSALYLCASSLDWASNQPQHFGDGTRLSIL.

The count of this clone is one. The V call is TRBV28, the J call TRBJ1-2; D is ambiguous. Germline lookup yields CDR1 MDHEN and CDR2 SYDVKM. Trimming shortened V by 0 bases and J by 7 bases, and 6 bases separated the two germline ends. The CDR3 sequence is 12 residues long. The CDR3 region is CASSLWPSGYTF. In DNA form, the CDR3 reads TGTGCCAGCAGTTTATGGCCGTCTGGCTACACCTTC.

This clone was detected only a few times. This chain uses TRBV29-1 with TRBJ1-1, with TRBD1 as a possible D gene (5 bases). Germline V gene data show CDR1 as SQVTM and CDR2 as ANQGSEA. This CDR3 contains 9 residues. CDR3 in DNA: TGCAGTGGGGGGACTGAAGCTTTCTTT. Protein product: CSGGTEAFF.

The rearrangement links TRBV6-5 to TRBJ2-1; 8 bases map to TRBD2. Germline V gene data show CDR1 as MNHEY and CDR2 as SVGAGI. With 6 bases clipped from V and 7 bases from J, the junction kept 8 bases outside the gene matches. CDR3 size: 14 residues. In DNA, the CDR3 is TGTGCCAGCAGCCGACTAGCGTATGGGAATGAGCAGTTCTTC. It encodes CASSRLAYGNEQFF.

The rearrangement uses TRBV5-1 and TRBJ1-4; TRBD1 is a possible D gene (6 bases). V dropped 5 bases and J dropped 8 bases, with 19 bases sitting between them. Germline CDR1 reads SGHRS; CDR2 reads YFSETQ. The CDR3 contains 15 residues. CDR3 region: CASRNGGGAEEKLFF. CDR3 in DNA: TGCGCCAGCAGGAATGGGGGGGGCGCTGAGGAAAAACTGTTTTTT.

J is TRBJ2-5 and V is TRBV6-1; D unresolved. V was trimmed by 1 base and J by 5 bases, leaving 8 bases between them. The length of the CDR3 is 13 residues. Per the germline V gene, CDR1 is MNHNS and CDR2 is SASEGT. The CDR3 is CASSEVGEETQYF. CDR3 bases: TGTGCCAGCAGTGAAGTAGGAGAGGAGACCCAGTACTTC.

This clone was seen just once. The J gene is TRBJ2-1, the V gene TRBV20-1, with a weak D call TRBD2 (6 bases). CDR1 DFQATT and CDR2 SNEGSKA come from the germline V gene (reference sequence). V was pared by 3 bases and J by 10 bases, with 10 bases between. This CDR3 has 11 residues. The CDR3 sequence: CSASKLAEQFF. In nucleotides, the CDR3 is TGCAGTGCTAGTAAGCTAGCGGAGCAGTTCTTC.

The chain links TRBV5-1 to TRBJ1-4, with D unresolved. The CDR3 is made up of 13 amino acids. The germline CDR1 and CDR2 sequences are SGHRS and YFSETQ. V was pared by 5 bases and J by 6 bases, with 11 bases between. The CDR3 DNA reads as TGCGCCAGCAGTGTAATCGCTGATGAAAAACTGTTTTTT. It yields the protein CASSVIADEKLFF.

The V gene is TRBV25-1, the J gene TRBJ2-3, with D unclear. Germline V gives CDR1 MGHDK, CDR2 SYGVNS. V was trimmed by 5 bases and J by 3 bases, leaving 3 bases between them. The CDR3 is 11 amino acids. CDR3 amino acids: CASSQTDTQYF. In nucleotides, the CDR3 is TGTGCCAGCAGTCAGACAGATACGCAGTATTTT.

The genes are TRBV23-1 and TRBJ2-5, with 9 positions matching TRBD2. TRBV23-1 is an ORF; its function is uncertain. The ends lost 3 bases at V and 4 bases at J; junction bases unmatched: 9. This CDR3 is built from 16 residues. This CDR3 reads CASSHICGGGPETQYF. The DNA of the CDR3 is TGCGCCAGCAGTCATATTTGCGGGGGGGGCCCAGAGACCCAGTACTTC.

Remarks on this clone: The same CDR3 can be traced to other DNA sequences in this sample. The gene calls are TRBV28 and TRBJ2-2, with D perhaps matching TRBD2 (6 bases). V lost 3 bases, J lost 5 bases, and 7 bases lay in between. The CDR3 consists of 13 residues. From germline, CDR1 is MDHEN and CDR2 SYDVKM. CDR3 in amino acids: CASSLGGTGELFF. In DNA form, the CDR3 reads TGTGCCAGCAGTTTGGGGGGAACCGGGGAGCTGTTTTTT.

The chain has TRBV5-1 and TRBJ2-5; no clear D gene. The CDR3 covers 14 residues. Germline V gene data show CDR1 as SGHRS and CDR2 as YFSETQ. V was pared by 0 bases and J by 3 bases, with 9 bases between. CDR3 region: CASSLATAEETQYF. CDR3 coding DNA: TGCGCCAGCAGCTTGGCCACCGCGGAAGAGACCCAGTACTTC.

This sequence joins TRBV5-5 and TRBJ1-2; D is possibly TRBD1 (6 bases). The V gene lost 4 bases and the J gene lost 4 bases, with 23 bases spanning the gap. The CDR3 runs to 17 residues. CDR1 is SGHKS and CDR2 is YYEKEE in the germline V gene (reference sequence). The CDR3 is CASSPAGTGGSIYGYTF. The CDR3, as DNA: TGTGCCAGCAGCCCCGCTGGTACGGGGGGCTCGATCTATGGCTACACCTTC. Full variable domain (missing parts from reference TRBV5-5 and TRBJ1-2): DAGVTQSPTHLIKTRGQQVTLRCSPISGHKSVSWYQQVLGQGPQFIFQYYEKEERGRGNFPDRFSARQFPNYSSELNVNALLLGDSALYLCASSPAGTGGSIYGYTFGSGTRLTVV.

This clone was observed a single time. This chain links TRBV14 with TRBJ2-7; 11 nucleotides match TRBD2. Germline CDR1 SGHDN, CDR2 FVKESK. Trimming removed 3 bases from V and 6 bases from J; junction bases left unmatched: 7. The CDR3 covers 15 residues. The CDR3 sequence: CASSQLLAGVREQYF. DNA for the CDR3: TGTGCCAGCAGCCAGCTACTAGCGGGAGTTCGCGAGCAGTACTTC.

This clone was seen once. V is TRBV5-1 and J is TRBJ2-3; TRBD2 aligns across 10 bases. This CDR3 is built from 15 residues. Germline-derived CDR1 and CDR2 are SGHRS and YFSETQ. V shed 7 bases and J 0 bases; nucleotides not matched to a gene: 5. The CDR3 sequence is CASFSGRPSTDTQYF. The DNA for the CDR3 is TGCGCCAGCTTTAGCGGGAGGCCCAGCACAGATACGCAGTATTTT.

V and J are TRBV9 and TRBJ2-7; 7 bases fit TRBD1. V dropped 4 bases and J dropped 2; count of bases not matched to a gene: 6. CDR1 is SGDLS and CDR2 is YYNGEE in the germline V gene. This CDR3 has 14 amino acids. CDR3: CASSTRDSAYEQYF. DNA for the CDR3: TGTGCCAGCAGCACCCGGGACAGCGCCTACGAGCAGTACTTC.

This clone was counted a single time. DNA for the CDR3: TGTGCCAGCAGTTTAAGTTGGGCTGGCGGGAGTTATCACACCGGGGAGCTGTTTTTT. Its translation: CASSLSWAGGSYHTGELFF. The rearrangement uses TRBV28 and TRBJ2-2, with TRBD2 matching 7 bases. The germline CDR1 and CDR2 sequences are MDHEN and SYDVKM. The CDR3 runs 19 residues. J gave up 3 bases and V 2 bases, and 15 bases lay outside the gene matches.

The V gene is TRBV30, the J gene TRBJ1-5; D gene ambiguous. V lost 5 bases to trimming and J lost 0 bases, with 8 bases between them. The germline CDR1 and CDR2 sequences are GTSNPN and SVGIG (reference sequence). The CDR3 totals 13 residues. The CDR3 nucleotides read TGTGCCTGGGGGCTGGATAGCAATCAGCCCCAGCATTTT. Amino acids: CAWGLDSNQPQHF.

The chain couples TRBV25-1 to TRBJ2-2; 14 positions match TRBD2. Trimming cost V 5 bases and J 4 bases; bases outside gene matches: 9. This CDR3 has 18 residues. In germline, CDR1 is MGHDK, CDR2 SYGVNS. CDR3 in amino acids: CASSMGLAGAWGTGELFF. In DNA, the CDR3 is TGTGCCAGCAGTATGGGACTAGCGGGAGCTTGGGGCACCGGGGAGCTGTTTTTT.

The rearrangement joins TRBV5-1 to TRBJ1-1; no clear D gene. The germline V gene has CDR1 SGHRS and CDR2 YFSETQ. The CDR3 is 15 amino acids. Trimming cost V 1 base and J 3 bases, with 13 bases left between them. The CDR3: CASSLRARWDTEAFF. CDR3 DNA sequence: TGCGCCAGCAGCTTGAGGGCCCGGTGGGACACTGAAGCTTTCTTT.